One and the same sample provided the 3 T cell receptor beta chains below, sequenced in a study of response to subunit inactivated influenza vaccine. TCRdb re-derived calls from the RT-PCR reads in MiXCR, one entry per CDR3 protein. Of 500,000 to 600,000 distinct CDR3 sequences in the sample, approximately 15% are singletons; the top ten hold approximately 3%. The source was CD4+ T cells sorted from PBMCs, collected less than 30 months after vaccination. The receptors here all came from a man between 50 and 69 years old who received an inactivated influenza vaccine.

The chain couples TRBV6-5 to TRBJ2-1; 11 bases line up with TRBD1. CDR1 is MNHEY and CDR2 is SVGAGI in the germline V gene. The CDR3 has 17 amino acids. V dropped 2 bases and J dropped 6; count of bases not matched to a gene: 9. In nucleotides, the CDR3 is TGTGCCAGCAGTTACATTTCCGGGACAGGGGGTTTCAATGAGCAGTTCTTC. As protein: CASSYISGTGGFNEQFF.

The V and J genes are TRBV4-2 and TRBJ2-3; 8 bases are shared with TRBD2. Germline lookup yields CDR1 LGHNA and CDR2 YNFKEQ. The CDR3 consists of 15 residues. Trimming cost V 0 bases and J 5 bases; bases outside gene matches: 4. The CDR3: CASSQDSGVGDTQYF. DNA of the CDR3: TGTGCCAGCAGCCAAGATAGCGGGGTAGGAGATACGCAGTATTTT.

The chain uses TRBV10-3 and TRBJ2-7; D is possibly TRBD2 (6 bases). V gave up 6 bases and J gave up 0 bases, with 12 bases separating them. The CDR3 loop spans 14 amino acids. The V gene's germline CDR1 is ENHRY and CDR2 SYGVKD. The CDR3 sequence is CAIREGTDSYEQYF. Here the CDR3 DNA reads TGTGCCATCAGGGAGGGGACTGACTCCTACGAGCAGTACTTC.